This is a list of T cell receptor beta chains from one sample in a study of Ad26.COV2.S vaccination and SARS-CoV-2 variants. Profiled with immunoSEQ multiplex PCR; TCRdb holds only in-frame clones, not every one. The data hold 360,000 or so clones, with about nine tenths observed a single time. The material sequenced was peripheral blood, taken in a trial of Ad26.COV2.S vaccine versus placebo. Receptors were obtained from a person aged 18-65 years who received the Ad26.COV2.S COVID-19 vaccine or a placebo. CDR3s include the opening cysteine and the closing phenylalanine or tryptophan. A D gene is named only where the DNA matches it firmly.

V	D	length	J	CDR3	DNA
TRBV9	NA	17	TRBJ2-2	CASSALGDPGATGELFF	TGTGCCAGCAGCGCTTTGGGGGACCCAGGGGCCACCGGGGAGCTGTTTTTT
TRBV5-1	TRBD2	15	TRBJ2-1	CASSSIAGDYNEQFF	TGCGCCAGCAGCTCCATAGCGGGGGACTACAATGAGCAGTTCTTC
TRBV3-1/TRBV3-2	NA	15	TRBJ1-2	CASSPDGGANYGYTF	TGTGCCAGCAGCCCTGATGGAGGAGCTAACTATGGCTACACCTTC
TRBV7-9	TRBD2	13	TRBJ2-3	CAGGLAGVDTQYF	TGTGCCGGGGGGCTAGCGGGGGTAGATACGCAGTATTTT
TRBV7-2	TRBD1	15	TRBJ2-7	CASSSTGGARWEQYF	TGTGCCAGCAGCTCGACAGGGGGCGCGAGGTGGGAGCAGTACTTC
TRBV27	NA	15	TRBJ2-6	CASSPSAPGANVLTF	TGTGCCAGCAGTCCCTCTGCCCCCGGGGCCAACGTCCTGACTTTC
TRBV3-1/TRBV3-2	NA	14	TRBJ2-1	CASSLEVGIIEQFF	TGTGCCAGCAGCCTCGAAGTGGGAATCATTGAGCAGTTCTTC
TRBV12-3/TRBV12-4	NA	13	TRBJ2-1	CASSLAQGFEQFF	TGTGCCAGCAGTTTAGCGCAGGGGTTCGAGCAGTTCTTC
TRBV5-8	NA	17	TRBJ2-3	CASRRQKTSFIEDTQYF	TGTGCCAGCAGAAGACAAAAGACCAGCTTCATAGAAGATACGCAGTATTTT
TRBV2	NA	12	TRBJ2-1	CASRPDSTEQFF	TGTGCCAGCAGACCCGATAGCACTGAGCAGTTCTTC